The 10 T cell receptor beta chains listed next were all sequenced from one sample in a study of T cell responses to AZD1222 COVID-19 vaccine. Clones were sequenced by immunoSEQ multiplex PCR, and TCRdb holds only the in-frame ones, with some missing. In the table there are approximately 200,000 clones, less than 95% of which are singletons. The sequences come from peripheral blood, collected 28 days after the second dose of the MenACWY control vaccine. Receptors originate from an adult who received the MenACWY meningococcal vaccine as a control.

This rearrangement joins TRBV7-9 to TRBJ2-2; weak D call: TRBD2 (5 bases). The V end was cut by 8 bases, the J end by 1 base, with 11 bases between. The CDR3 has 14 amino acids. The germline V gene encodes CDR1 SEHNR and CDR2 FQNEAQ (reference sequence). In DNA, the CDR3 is TGTGCCAGCGGCGGGCTGCTGAACACCGGGGAGCTGTTTTTT. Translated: CASGGLLNTGELFF.

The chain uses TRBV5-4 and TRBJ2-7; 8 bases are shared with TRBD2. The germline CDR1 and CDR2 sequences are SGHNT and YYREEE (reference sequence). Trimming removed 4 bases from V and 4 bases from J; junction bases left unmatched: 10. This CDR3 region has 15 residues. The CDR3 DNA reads TGTGCCAGCAGCCCCAGGACTAGCACCCTGTACGAGCAGTACTTC. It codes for CASSPRTSTLYEQYF.

The CDR3 nucleotides are TGTGCCAGCATCGTGGGAGGGCTTAAAGAGACCCAGTACTTC. Its protein product is CASIVGGLKETQYF. The rearrangement joins TRBV2 to TRBJ2-5; 7 nucleotides match TRBD2. The trim removed 7 bases at V and 3 bases at J, leaving 8 bases unmatched. The CDR3 has 14 residues. Germline V lookup: CDR1 SNHLY, CDR2 FYNNEI.

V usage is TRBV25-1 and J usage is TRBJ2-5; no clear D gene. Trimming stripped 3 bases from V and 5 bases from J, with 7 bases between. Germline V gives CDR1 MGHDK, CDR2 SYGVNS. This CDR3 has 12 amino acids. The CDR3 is CASSDSLETQYF. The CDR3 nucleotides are TGTGCCAGCAGTGATTCTCTGGAGACCCAGTACTTC.

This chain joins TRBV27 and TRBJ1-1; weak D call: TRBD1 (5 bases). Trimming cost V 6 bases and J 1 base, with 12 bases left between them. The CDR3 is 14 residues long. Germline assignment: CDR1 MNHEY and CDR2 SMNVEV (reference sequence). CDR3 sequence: CASRIGTGNTEAFF. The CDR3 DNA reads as TGTGCCAGCAGAATTGGGACGGGGAACACTGAAGCTTTCTTT.

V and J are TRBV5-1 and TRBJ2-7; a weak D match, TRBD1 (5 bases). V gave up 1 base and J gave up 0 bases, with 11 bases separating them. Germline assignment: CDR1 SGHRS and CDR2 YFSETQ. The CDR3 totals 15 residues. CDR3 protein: CASSLSQGLSYEQYF. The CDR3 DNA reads TGCGCCAGCAGCTTGTCCCAGGGCCTCTCCTACGAGCAGTACTTC.

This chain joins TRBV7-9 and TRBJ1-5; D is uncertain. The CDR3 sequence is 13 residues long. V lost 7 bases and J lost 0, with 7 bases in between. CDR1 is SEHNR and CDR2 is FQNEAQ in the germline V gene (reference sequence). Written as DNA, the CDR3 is TGTGCCAGCACACAGTATAGCAATCAGCCCCAGCATTTT. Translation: CASTQYSNQPQHF.

For the CDR3, the DNA is TGTGCCAGCAGTTTAGTTGGCGGTGTTCGGGTCGTGGGGGCTGGGCAGTTCTTC. Protein: CASSLVGGVRVVGAGQFF. This rearrangement joins TRBV28 to TRBJ2-1; possible D gene TRBD1, 6 bases. The CDR3 is 18 amino acids. Germline assignment: CDR1 MDHEN and CDR2 SYDVKM. Trimming pared 2 bases from V and 12 bases from J, leaving 29 bases between.

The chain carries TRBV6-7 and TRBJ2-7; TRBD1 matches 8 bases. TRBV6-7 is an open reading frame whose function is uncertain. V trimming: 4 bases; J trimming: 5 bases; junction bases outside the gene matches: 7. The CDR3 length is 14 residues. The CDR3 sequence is CASSLYRGYNEQYF. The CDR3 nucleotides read TGTGCCAGCAGTTTATACAGGGGGTATAACGAGCAGTACTTC.

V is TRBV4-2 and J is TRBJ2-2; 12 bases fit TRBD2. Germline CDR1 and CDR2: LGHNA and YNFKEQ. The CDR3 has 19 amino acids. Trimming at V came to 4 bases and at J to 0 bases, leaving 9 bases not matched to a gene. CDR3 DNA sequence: TGTGCCAGCAGCCTTTCCCCGACTAGCGGGAGATCGAACACCGGGGAGCTGTTTTTT. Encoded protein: CASSLSPTSGRSNTGELFF.